This T cell receptor (beta chain) was captured by sequencing in a study of cytomegalovirus exposure and HLA in healthy donors. Study findings and constraints: Association of a missense DCLRE1C variant with TCR beta V- and J-gene trimming was reported in a later analysis. Most TCR sequences were seen very rarely across donors, but some public TCRs occurred in many.

This clone was seen a single time. Its antigen is as yet unknown. The PCR made use of 60 Vbeta and 13 Jbeta primers. The protocol was immunoSEQ multiplex PCR, while the TCRdb copy is restricted to in-frame clones and leaves out a portion. The data contain around 200,000 clones, over 70% of them singletons. Trimming took off 6 bases at V and 6 bases at J, with 12 bases between the two ends. The CDR3 sequence is 13 residues long. The germline gives CDR1 LNHDA, CDR2 SQIVND (reference sequence). The TCR was taken from a woman aged 30 to 39 in good health and CMV-seropositive. The rearrangement uses TRBV19 and TRBJ1-5, with D tentatively TRBD1 (5 bases). The sample was PBMCs. The CDR3 nucleotides are TGTGCCAGTAGCCCTCAGGGATCTCAGCCCCAGCATTTT. The encoded protein is CASSPQGSQPQHF.